This is a list of T cell receptor beta chains from one sample in a study of shared clonotypes between healthy human individuals. Here immunoSEQ multiplex PCR was the method, and the copy in TCRdb shows in-frame clones only, minus some. This sample yields millions of clones, of which approximately 93% are seen a single time; about 0.37% belongs to the top ten. The sequencing input was naive CD4+ T cells from PBMCs. These receptors originate from a man aged 18 to 30 in good health. Some clones in this sample may be carry-over from other donors' samples. Each CDR3 is given without its conserved first and last residue.

j_call,v_call,cdr3_length,cdr3_aa
TRBJ2-1,TRBV6-6,13,ASSYGSGSSNEQF
TRBJ2-3,TRBV7-8,14,ASSSRDHLGTDTQY
TRBJ2-3,TRBV29-1,10,SVGTDTDTQY
TRBJ2-7,TRBV25-1,11,ASSGAGRYEQY
TRBJ1-2,TRBV19,13,ASTRGGGLNYGYT
TRBJ1-1,TRBV6-1,11,ASKASMNTEAF
TRBJ2-1,TRBV5-1,15,ASSLARLADSYNEQF
TRBJ2-2,TRBV30,14,AWSAEGASSTGELF
TRBJ1-1,TRBV30,9,AWTTGAEAF
TRBJ1-2,TRBV9,11,ASSPPIGRGYT
TRBJ2-2,TRBV18,14,ASSSKPGQSTGELF
TRBJ2-2,TRBV2,11,ASGAIPTGELF
TRBJ2-7,TRBV7-9,16,ASSLDLFSGLPPSAQY
TRBJ1-2,TRBV28,14,ASSRGSGRSLGGYT
TRBJ2-5,TRBV5-4,10,ASSLLQETQY
TRBJ1-2,TRBV6-6,13,ASNTRQLQGYGYT
TRBJ1-2,TRBV6-6,10,ASSPEGYGYT
TRBJ2-5,TRBV9,13,ASSVAPRGLETQY
TRBJ2-3,TRBV18,14,ASSPQGQASTDTQY
TRBJ2-1,TRBV19,13,ASSIQAGPYNEQF
TRBJ1-5,TRBV6-5,12,ASSYSRGAQPQH
TRBJ1-5,TRBV10-3,14,AISEGGRVTGQPQH
TRBJ2-2,TRBV28,13,ASRGRDRGSGELF
TRBJ1-3,TRBV7-9,15,ASSQLRDRGSGNTIY
TRBJ2-7,TRBV7-2,13,ASSLRLAGSYEQY
TRBJ2-3,TRBV7-9,13,ASRRGEISTDTQY
TRBJ1-5,TRBV5-8,13,ASSNDRLAGGPQH
TRBJ1-4,TRBV27,12,ASGRGGTNEKLF
TRBJ1-1,TRBV5-1,12,ASSFGTGGTEAF
TRBJ2-3,TRBV6-5,11,ASRDRSTDTQY
TRBJ2-7,TRBV7-7,13,ASSMGTSGSYEQY
TRBJ2-7,TRBV28,14,ASTSPSTGQFYEQY
TRBJ2-1,TRBV7-7,11,ASSLGVEVEQF
TRBJ2-1,TRBV30,10,AWSATRGEQF
TRBJ2-7,TRBV5-1,12,ASSPPGNLYEQY
TRBJ2-1,TRBV28,15,ASSLGDRGGLDNEQF
TRBJ1-2,TRBV4-3,12,ASSPRANNYGYT
TRBJ2-3,TRBV7-3,15,ASSPQVGRGGTDTQY
TRBJ1-4,TRBV6-1,12,ASSEGGANEKLF
TRBJ1-5,TRBV6-5,11,ASSYSSNQPQH
TRBJ2-3,TRBV2,10,ASGDGTDTQY
TRBJ1-1,TRBV5-1,13,ASSSVGGQNTEAF
TRBJ2-7,TRBV6-1,10,ASRRGSYEQY
TRBJ1-2,TRBV27,14,ASSRGGQGTLYGYT
TRBJ2-7,TRBV4-3,11,ASSQDLREAQY
TRBJ1-4,TRBV18,12,ASSLRDPNEKLF
TRBJ2-3,TRBV5-5,12,ASSFSNPGDTQY
TRBJ1-4,TRBV19,11,ASGETGAAKLF
TRBJ2-7,TRBV27,14,ASTMNIRGRGYEQY
TRBJ1-1,TRBV5-1,14,ASSSTGTGGMAEAF
TRBJ1-2,TRBV14,11,ASSSSWPRGYT
TRBJ2-7,TRBV6-5,12,ASSYARGVYEQY